This passage covers 30 T cell receptor beta chains from one sample sequenced in a study of blood T cell repertoires in COVID-19. Generated by immunoSEQ multiplex PCR, the TCRdb table keeps only in-frame clones and is missing some. The sample includes around 400,000 clones, roughly 86% of them seen just once. The sample taken for sequencing was PBMCs or T cells enriched from blood (not recorded which). The source of these receptors is a woman in her twenties or thirties who had recovered from COVID-19.

This clone was recorded only once. The chain joins TRBV3-1 (or the pseudogene TRBV3-2) to TRBJ1-6; weak D call: TRBD1 (6 bases). The CDR3 is 14 amino acids. Germline assignment: CDR1 LGHDT and CDR2 YNNKEL (reference sequence). V lost 3 bases and J 7 bases, leaving 10 bases between the germline ends. The CDR3 DNA sequence: TGTGCCAGCAGCCAGAGGGGGAAGAATTCACCCCTCCACTTT. It encodes CASSQRGKNSPLHF.

The chain uses TRBV5-6 and TRBJ2-3; D is ambiguous. CDR1 SGHDT and CDR2 YYEEEE come from the germline V gene. Trimming removed 0 bases at V and 5 bases at J, with 4 bases between. This CDR3 has 12 residues. CDR3 region: CASSLALDTQYF. In DNA form, the CDR3 reads TGTGCCAGCAGCTTGGCCTTAGATACGCAGTATTTT.

The CDR3 bases are TGTGCCAGCAGCTTAGCCACCGTTAGTATGAACACTGAAGCTTTCTTT. Amino acid sequence: CASSLATVSMNTEAFF. The chain employs TRBV11-1 and TRBJ1-1; no firm D call. Deletions cut 0 bases from V and 0 bases from J, with 11 bases between. Looked up from germline, CDR1 is SGHAT and CDR2 is FQDESV (reference sequence). The CDR3 covers 16 residues.

The rearrangement joins TRBV5-1 to TRBJ2-7; 7 bases are shared with TRBD2. CDR3 length: 14 amino acids. The germline CDR1 and CDR2 sequences are SGHRS and YFSETQ. V lost 4 bases, J lost 6 bases, and 10 bases stayed unmatched. In DNA, the CDR3 is TGCGCCAGCAGCGCGGGCGGCGGGAGAGGCGAGCAGTACTTC. Translation gives CASSAGGGRGEQYF.

The V call is TRBV6-5, the J call TRBJ1-5; D remains unclear. This CDR3 is 13 amino acids long. Trimming stripped 4 bases from V and 8 bases from J, with 12 bases between. Germline V gene data show CDR1 as MNHEY and CDR2 as SVGAGI. CDR3 protein: CASSFRGLEPQHF. For the CDR3, the DNA is TGTGCCAGCAGTTTTCGGGGTTTGGAGCCCCAGCATTTT.

This chain's CDR3 is CASSLQGEAFF. As DNA, the CDR3 is TGTGCCAGCAGTCTACAGGGAGAAGCTTTCTTT. The genes are TRBV12-3 or TRBV12-4 and TRBJ1-1, with D possibly being TRBD1 (6 bases). Trimming removed 5 bases from V and 8 bases from J, with 9 bases in between. The length of the CDR3 is 11 residues.

V and J are TRBV5-6 and TRBJ1-2; D is uncertain. The CDR3 covers 11 residues. Germline V gene sequence: CDR1 SGHDT, CDR2 YYEEEE. V lost 0 bases to trimming and J lost 7 bases, with 4 bases between them. CDR3 DNA: TGTGCCAGCAGCTTGGCATCTGGCTACACCTTC. It codes for CASSLASGYTF. Full variable domain (rest looked up from reference TRBV5-6 and TRBJ1-2): DAGVTQSPTHLIKTRGQQVTLRCSPKSGHDTVSWYQQALGQGPQFIFQYYEEEERQRGNFPDRFSGHQFPNYSSELNVNALLLGDSALYLCASSLASGYTFGSGTRLTVV.

The chain has TRBV12-3 or TRBV12-4 and TRBJ1-2; D perhaps matches TRBD1 (6 bases). The V end lost 3 bases, the J end lost 7 bases, and 9 bases lay between the germline ends. The CDR3 consists of 12 residues. The CDR3 sequence: CASSLTGPGYTF. As DNA, the CDR3 is TGTGCCAGCAGTTTGACAGGTCCTGGCTACACCTTC.

This clone is a singleton in its sample. The rearrangement uses TRBV3-1 (or the pseudogene TRBV3-2) and TRBJ1-6; TRBD1 aligns across 7 bases. The CDR3 runs to 13 residues. V was clipped by 3 bases and J by 13 bases; unmatched bases: 6. Germline CDR1 is LGHDT and CDR2 is YNNKEL (reference sequence). The CDR3 nucleotides are TGTGCCAGCAGCCAGCGGGACAGACCGCCCCTCCACTTT. Protein: CASSQRDRPPLHF.

The chain uses TRBV3-1 (or the pseudogene TRBV3-2) and TRBJ2-7; D is uncertain. The length of the CDR3 is 13 residues. V was trimmed by 4 bases and J by 5 bases, leaving 12 bases between them. Germline V gene data show CDR1 as LGHDT and CDR2 as YNNKEL (reference sequence). CDR3 amino acids: CASSLHQANEQYF. The CDR3 nucleotides read TGTGCCAGCAGCCTTCACCAGGCGAACGAGCAGTACTTC.

This clone has at least ten counts. The chain has TRBV7-9 and TRBJ2-1; D is perhaps TRBD2 (5 bases). Trimming took off 3 bases at V and 7 bases at J, with 13 bases between the two ends. Germline-derived CDR1 and CDR2 are SEHNR and FQNEAQ (reference sequence). This CDR3 is 14 amino acids long. The CDR3 region is CASSFVEAVNEQFF. CDR3 nucleotides: TGTGCCAGCAGCTTCGTCGAAGCGGTAAATGAGCAGTTCTTC.

With regard to this clone: The same CDR3 can be traced to other DNA sequences in this sample. The CDR3 coding sequence is TGTGCCAGCAGACAGGGGACTGAAGCTTTCTTT. This encodes CASRQGTEAFF. The J gene is TRBJ1-1, the V gene TRBV27; 7 bases align to TRBD1. The CDR3 covers 11 residues. V shed 6 bases, J shed 5 bases, and the junction held 0 bases outside the gene matches. Germline CDR1 reads MNHEY; CDR2 reads SMNVEV (reference sequence).

The chain couples TRBV4-1 to TRBJ2-1; D not certain. Germline V gene data show CDR1 as MGHRA and CDR2 as YSYEKL. V dropped 0 bases and J dropped 7 bases, with 7 bases sitting between them. The CDR3 covers 13 residues. The CDR3 DNA is TGCGCCAGCAGCCAAGAACGGCGGAATGAGCAGTTCTTC. It encodes CASSQERRNEQFF.

The chain links TRBV5-1 to TRBJ2-1; tentative D call: TRBD2 (6 bases). The CDR3 loop spans 14 amino acids. V was cut by 5 bases and J by 14 bases, with 23 bases left in between. CDR1 and CDR2 (germline): SGHRS, YFSETQ. The CDR3 DNA follows: TGCGCCAGCAGACTGGTCGTGGACGGGGGATATGAGTTCTTC. It yields the protein CASRLVVDGGYEFF.

V usage is TRBV5-6 and J usage is TRBJ2-7; weak D call: TRBD2 (5 bases). CDR1 and CDR2 from the germline V gene are SGHDT and YYEEEE. The CDR3 runs 12 residues. V lost 3 bases and J lost 4, with 8 bases in between. The CDR3: CASSSGTYEQYF. CDR3 coding DNA: TGTGCCAGCAGCTCGGGAACTTACGAGCAGTACTTC.

The chain recombines TRBV7-9 with TRBJ1-2; 9 bases match TRBD1. The CDR3 runs 13 residues. The V segment lost 5 bases and the J segment 7 bases; nucleotides outside the gene matches: 5. CDR1 and CDR2 from the germline V gene are SEHNR and FQNEAQ (reference sequence). CDR3 nucleotides: TGTGCCAGCAGCCCCGGGACAGGGATTGGCTACACCTTC. Protein product: CASSPGTGIGYTF. The whole variable domain, filled in from reference TRBV7-9 and TRBJ1-2, reads DTGVSQNPRHKITKRGQNVTFRCDPISEHNRLYWYRQTLGQGPEFLTYFQNEAQLEKSRLLSDRFSAERPKGSFSTLEIQRTEQGDSAMYLCASSPGTGIGYTFGSGTRLTVV.

This chain links TRBV9 with TRBJ2-5; 7 nucleotides match TRBD2. J was trimmed by 2 bases and V by 3 bases; bases with no gene match: 4. This CDR3 is 14 amino acids long. CDR1 SGDLS and CDR2 YYNGEE come from the germline V gene. The CDR3 region has the DNA TGTGCCAGCAGCGCCGCTAGCGGACAAGAGACCCAGTACTTC. Protein sequence: CASSAASGQETQYF. The variable domain in full, with the rest retrieved from reference TRBV9 and TRBJ2-5, is DSGVTQTPKHLITATGQRVTLRCSPRSGDLSVYWYQQSLDQGLQFLIQYYNGEERAKGNILERFSAQQFPDLHSELNLSSLELGDSALYFCASSAASGQETQYFGPGTRLLVL.

This clone appeared a single time. V usage is TRBV6-5 and J usage is TRBJ1-5; a weak D match, TRBD1 (5 bases). Germline lookup yields CDR1 MNHEY and CDR2 SVGAGI. CDR3 size: 15 residues. Trimming pared 2 bases from V and 0 bases from J, leaving 8 bases between. CDR3 loop: CASSYGAYSNQPQHF. CDR3 nucleotide sequence: TGTGCCAGCAGTTACGGGGCCTATAGCAATCAGCCCCAGCATTTT.

The chain uses TRBV27 and TRBJ1-2; D is perhaps TRBD1 (5 bases). In germline, CDR1 is MNHEY, CDR2 SMNVEV (reference sequence). Trimming took 4 bases from V and 7 from J, leaving 22 bases between them. This CDR3 contains 16 residues. As DNA, the CDR3 is TGTGCCAGCAGTTCCCTACGGGAGGGAGGGGTTGTTGGCTACACCTTC. This codes for CASSSLREGGVVGYTF.

V gene TRBV9 combines with J gene TRBJ1-4, with D unresolved. In germline, CDR1 is SGDLS, CDR2 YYNGEE. Trimming pared 6 bases from V and 3 bases from J, leaving 12 bases between. This CDR3 region has 14 residues. Here the CDR3 DNA reads TGTGCCAGCAACTCGGGGTCAGCTAATGAAAAACTGTTTTTT. It codes for CASNSGSANEKLFF.

CDR3 sequence: CASGLVQGLAGRTDTQYF. The DNA for the CDR3 is TGTGCTAGTGGTTTGGTACAAGGACTAGCGGGACGAACAGATACGCAGTATTTT. This chain uses TRBV12-5 with TRBJ2-3; 12 bases line up with TRBD2. Trimming removed 0 bases from V and 3 bases from J; junction bases left unmatched: 7. The CDR3 runs to 18 residues. Germline lookup yields CDR1 LGHNT and CDR2 FRNRAP.

V is TRBV10-3 and J is TRBJ1-2; TRBD1 aligns across 9 bases. The CDR3 has 14 residues. The junction had 4 bases not matched to a gene; V was cut back by 4 bases and J by 4 bases. Per the germline V gene, CDR1 is ENHRY and CDR2 is SYGVKD. CDR3 region: CAISVRQGGYGYTF. The DNA for the CDR3 is TGTGCCATCAGTGTGCGACAGGGGGGCTATGGCTACACCTTC.

The chain uses TRBV19 and TRBJ1-5, with D unresolved. The germline V and J ends were trimmed by 3 bases and 0 bases, with 9 bases remaining between them. The CDR3 has 15 amino acids. Germline loops: CDR1 LNHDA, CDR2 SQIVND (reference sequence). CDR3 bases: TGTGCCAGTAGTATTTTGGCTCTTAGCAATCAGCCCCAGCATTTT. Translation: CASSILALSNQPQHF.

The rearrangement links TRBV28 to TRBJ1-5, with D hard to call. V lost 2 bases to trimming and J lost 0 bases, with 8 bases between them. The germline gives CDR1 MDHEN, CDR2 SYDVKM. The CDR3 runs 15 residues. The DNA of the CDR3 is TGTGCCAGCAGTTTAGCAGATTATAGCAATCAGCCCCAGCATTTT. It translates to CASSLADYSNQPQHF.

This clone occurred once. The V call is TRBV6-5, the J call TRBJ1-1; 7 bases fit TRBD1. V trimming: 7 bases; J trimming: 1 base; junction bases outside the gene matches: 3. This CDR3 is built from 13 residues. Per the germline V gene, CDR1 is MNHEY and CDR2 is SVGAGI. The CDR3 spells CASKNRGNTEAFF. CDR3 bases: TGTGCCAGCAAAAACAGGGGGAACACTGAAGCTTTCTTT.

The chain employs TRBV24-1 and TRBJ1-1, with 7 bases fitting TRBD1. Per the germline V gene, CDR1 is KGHDR and CDR2 is SFDVKD. With 5 bases clipped from V and 4 bases from J, the junction kept 3 bases outside the gene matches. The CDR3 is 13 amino acids. CDR3 amino acids: CATSASGGTEAFF. The CDR3 nucleotides are TGTGCCACCAGTGCCTCAGGGGGCACTGAAGCTTTCTTT.

This clone was counted a single time. The chain combines TRBV6-5 with TRBJ1-1; 8 positions match TRBD1. Germline CDR1 and CDR2: MNHEY and SVGAGI. This CDR3 is 11 amino acids long. The J segment lost 8 bases and the V segment lost 7 bases, leaving 3 bases of the junction unmatched. The CDR3 region has the DNA TGTGCCAGCACAAGACAGGGGGAAGCTTTCTTT. This gives the protein CASTRQGEAFF.

The chain has TRBV20-1 and TRBJ2-1, with 8 positions matching TRBD2. Looked up from germline, CDR1 is DFQATT and CDR2 is SNEGSKA (reference sequence). With V trimmed by 6 bases and J by 6 bases, 1 base remained unmatched. The CDR3 covers 11 residues. The CDR3: CSARGGNEQFF. The CDR3 coding sequence is TGCAGTGCCCGGGGGGGCAATGAGCAGTTCTTC.

The V call is TRBV2, the J call TRBJ2-5; tentative D call: TRBD1 (7 bases). Per germline, CDR1 SNHLY and CDR2 FYNNEI. The CDR3 covers 13 residues. Trimming took 10 bases from V and 5 from J, leaving 17 bases between them. CDR3 loop: CAMSTGTLETQYF. DNA of the CDR3: TGTGCCATGTCGACAGGGACTTTGGAGACCCAGTACTTC.

This clone is a singleton in its sample. This chain connects TRBV10-3 to TRBJ2-7; D perhaps matches TRBD2 (7 bases). CDR3 length: 15 residues. V gave up 11 bases and J gave up 3 bases, with 23 bases separating them. Germline CDR1 is ENHRY and CDR2 is SYGVKD. The CDR3 sequence is CAVRLGGDAYYEQYF. CDR3 nucleotide sequence: TGTGCCGTCCGCTTAGGGGGGGATGCCTACTACGAGCAGTACTTC.